This TCR beta chain was found in a study of shared clonotypes between healthy human individuals (TCRdb year 2020). In the study overall: The cohort included three men and a couple of women between 18 and 49 years of age. To estimate repertoire size and how much clonotypes are shared between individuals, the study performed deep sequencing of blood TCR repertoires from about five healthy adults. For each donor, CD4 naive and CD4 memory were each given three plates, CD8 naive was given two plates, and CD8 memory was given one plate. Per donor, leukapheresis produced somewhere between about 0.94 and 8.9 billion PBMCs. To increase sequencing depth and limit assay-specific biases, different laboratories used diverse techniques to prepare libraries and sequence TCR repertoires.

Details on this clone: Its antigen target is currently unknown. Base qualities were left out, and no much larger clone turns up one base away.

The donors were healthy, HIV-negative adults who had no recently reported acute infections or vaccinations. All donors were Caucasian adults living in Nashville, Tennessee, USA. CD4+ T cells were enriched by magnetic negative selection; naive cells were then positively selected on CD45RA, and the negative fraction formed the memory subset. After blood collection by leukapheresis, PBMCs were isolated using Ficoll-Histopaque density gradient centrifugation and then cryopreserved in the vapor phase of liquid nitrogen. Analytical flow cytometry was used to check the purity and quantity of every magnetically sorted T cell population. Genomic DNA was isolated from each sorted fraction and quantified by UV absorbance on a Nanodrop 2000c. Using the deep immunoSEQ assay, multiplex PCR amplified TCR CDR3 regions from genomic DNA. Extracted genomic DNA from each cell subset was distributed evenly across all wells of several immunoSEQ 96-well plates, and each plate was treated as a replicate. For sorted subsets, 200 ng of genomic DNA, equivalent to around 31,000 T cell genomes, went into each replicate PCR. Purified libraries were quantified with a Qubit 3.0 fluorometer, sized on a Bioanalyzer 2100, and re-quantified with the KAPA Library Quantification kit. Every immunoSEQ 96-well plate was sequenced on a dedicated single-read 150-cycle Illumina NextSeq 550 flow cell. The original pipeline was this. Because only junctional sequences without quality scores were contained in the immunoSEQ output, filtering matching that applied to full-length reads could not be performed. Sequences were annotated with PyIR, a Python wrapper for IgBLAST v1.9, using IMGT germline references to assign V/J genes and CDR3. Reads were filtered out if the reads had weak V/J assignments (E-value above 1e-6), no CDR3, stop codons, out-of-frame junctions, or ambiguous translated residues. A V3J clonotype was defined by an identical inferred V gene, J gene, and CDR3 amino acid sequence. Percentage overlap between repertoires was computed as shared unique clonotypes divided by the size of the smaller repertoire. RTK rarefaction, the Chao1 estimator, and Recon v2.1 estimates of unobserved clonotypes were used to assess repertoire richness. OLGA was used to compute generation probabilities for all TCRbeta clonotypes that the gDNA method yielded from a few donors. TCRdb retrieved this table from immuneACCESS and kept in-frame rearrangements only. Not all clones are present; in checked studies, unresolved V genes account for under half, and no reason is known for the remainder. That table furnishes V, J and clone size, whereas the DNA furnished D and trimming. The sample table contains more than 2,000,000 clones; only one count was recorded for over 85% of them. The ten largest clones represent about 0.39% of the sample.

The CDR3, from cysteine to phenylalanine, totals 15 residues. The DNA shown is the 45-base CDR3, in frame from base 1. The germline V gene gives CDR1 as MNHNS and CDR2 as SASEGT. General findings and caveats noted by the study authors: When several donors were compared, the shared fraction of clonotypes was approximately 5% for naive CD4, 3.5% to 4% for naive CD8, more than 2% for memory CD4, and 0.4% for memory CD8. Sampling was limited to blood, and TCR repertoires in tissue likely differ from TCR repertoires in blood. Even with the large sequencing depth, rarefaction of the sorted-subset datasets indicated that sequencing was incomplete. Pairwise subsampling indicated that sequencing depth was expected to affect the degree of clonotype sharing among donors. Compared with non-shared clonotypes, clonotypes shared by all four sorted-subset donors had higher generation probabilities. The genetic and exposure-history diversity represented was limited by the small number of donors. Naive subsets generally had larger estimated clonotype richness than memory subsets.

The rearrangement joined TRBV6-1 to TRBJ2-5, with TRBD1 tentatively as D gene (8 bases match). Sequenced material: naive CD4+ T cells from PBMCs. The sample's cell subset or site label, decoded: CD45RA+ positively selected. The sequence came from a man between 18 and 29 years old in good health. Some clones in this sample may be carry-over from other donors' samples. The DNA is as follows: TGTGCGGGAGGGCAGGGGGCCTTCACCCAAGAGACCCAGTACTTC. Translated, this is CAGGQGAFTQETQYF.